This entry describes one TCR beta chain. Its antigen is currently unknown. These data originate in a study of cytomegalovirus exposure and HLA in healthy donors. Overall study results and limits: Highly shared variants forming one cluster were likely a sequencing artifact.

Use of 60 Vbeta and 13 Jbeta primers characterized the PCR. Original methodology: Approximately 80 million unique TCR beta chains, roughly 11 million of them shared, were counted by a later analysis. Here immunoSEQ multiplex PCR was the method, and the copy in TCRdb shows in-frame clones only, minus some. The V and J calls and clone size were taken over from that table, and D and trimming were inferred from the DNA. The sample contains tens of thousands of clones, around three quarters of which appear only once. The CDR3 sequence is 14 residues long. The V and J ends lost 4 bases and 8 bases, in that order; junction bases with no gene match: 7. Germline CDR1 reads MNHEY; CDR2 reads SMNVEV (reference sequence).

V and J are TRBV27 and TRBJ1-2, with TRBD1 matching 10 bases. Specimen: PBMCs. This receptor was obtained from a male donor in good health and CMV-seronegative. Written as DNA, the CDR3 is TGTGCCAGCAGTTCAGACAGGGGGCGCCGAGGCTACACCTTC. Translated, it gives CASSSDRGRRGYTF.